Below, one T cell receptor beta chain is given with its context. Its antigen is not known. While unrecorded immune exposures were likely, the donors were nominally healthy when sampled. 13 Jbeta primers and 60 Vbeta primers were used for the PCR. The table came from immunoSEQ multiplex PCR; TCRdb's copy has only in-frame clones and leaves some out. The data contain about 190,000 clones, 65% to 85% of them seen just once; the ten biggest clones take up roughly 6%. This record comes from a study of cytomegalovirus exposure and HLA in healthy donors. General study points: Later analysis reportedly placed an Asian-associated ancestry cluster below the roughly 700-donor mean in N-insertions. Trimming of TCR beta V- and J-genes showed a link, identified in a later analysis, to a missense DCLRE1C variant.

The V gene's germline CDR1 is MNHEY and CDR2 SVGAGI. CDR3 length equals 16 residues. Trimming left V 4 bases short and J 5 bases short, with 20 bases between. Input material: PBMCs. The J gene is TRBJ1-2, the V gene TRBV6-5, with TRBD1 as a possible D gene (6 bases). This clonotype was obtained from a woman in her twenties or thirties in good health and CMV-seropositive. DNA for the CDR3: TGTGCCAGCAGTTCCGTACGGGCAGGACAGACATATGGCTACACCTTC. The encoded protein is CASSSVRAGQTYGYTF.